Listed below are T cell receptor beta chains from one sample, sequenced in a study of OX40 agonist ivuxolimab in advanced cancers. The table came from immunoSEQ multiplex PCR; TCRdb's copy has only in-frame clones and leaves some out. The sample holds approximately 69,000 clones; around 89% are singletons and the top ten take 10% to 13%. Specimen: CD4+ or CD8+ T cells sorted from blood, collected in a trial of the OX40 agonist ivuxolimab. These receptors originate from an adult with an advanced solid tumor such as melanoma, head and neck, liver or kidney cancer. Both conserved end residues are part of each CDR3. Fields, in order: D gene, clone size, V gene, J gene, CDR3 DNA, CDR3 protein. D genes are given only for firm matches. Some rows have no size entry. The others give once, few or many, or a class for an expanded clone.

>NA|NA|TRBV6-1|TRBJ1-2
TGTGCCAGCAGTGAAACCAGATCGGGTGGCTACACCTTC
CASSETRSGGYTF
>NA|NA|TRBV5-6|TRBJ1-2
TGTGCCAGCAGCTTTTTTCAGGGAGGCAGGGGTTATGGCTACACCTTC
CASSFFQGGRGYGYTF
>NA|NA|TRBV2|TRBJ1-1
TGTGCCACCCGACAGGAGGGTGAAGCTTTCTTT
CATRQEGEAFF
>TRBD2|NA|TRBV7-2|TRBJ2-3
TGTGCCAGCAGAAAGGGACTAGCTAGCACAGATACGCAGTATTTT
CASRKGLASTDTQYF
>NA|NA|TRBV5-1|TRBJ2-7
TGCGCCAGCAGCATCCGGGATTTCACCTACGAGCAGTACTTC
CASSIRDFTYEQYF
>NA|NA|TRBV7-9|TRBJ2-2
TGTGCCAGCAGCTTTAGGGGTGGTACGAACACCGGGGAGCTGTTTTTT
CASSFRGGTNTGELFF
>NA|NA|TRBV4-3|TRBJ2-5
TGCGCCAGCAGCCAAGACTGGCCAGCCTTGCGGGAAGAGACCCAGTACTTC
CASSQDWPALREETQYF
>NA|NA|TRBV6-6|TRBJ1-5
TGTGCCAGCAGTTACTCGTCCAGGGAGCTCAATCAGCCCCAGCATTTT
CASSYSSRELNQPQHF
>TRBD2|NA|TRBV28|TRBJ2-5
TGTGCCAGCAGTTTAGGCGGGAGGCTAGAGACCCAGTACTTC
CASSLGGRLETQYF
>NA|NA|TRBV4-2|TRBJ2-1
TGTGCCAGCAGCCAAGAACGTTTGCAGTTCTTC
CASSQERLQFF
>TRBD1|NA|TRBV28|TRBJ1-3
TGTGCCAGCAGTTTACCGGGACAGGAGAACACCATATATTTT
CASSLPGQENTIYF
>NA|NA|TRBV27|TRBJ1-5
TGTGCCAGCAGGTGGCAGGGTGAAAATCAGCCCCAGCATTTT
CASRWQGENQPQHF
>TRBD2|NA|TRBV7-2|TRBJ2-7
TGTGCCAGCAGCCTCAGACTAGCGGTGGCCTACGAGCAGTACTTC
CASSLRLAVAYEQYF
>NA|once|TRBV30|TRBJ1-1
TGTGCCTGGACAGGAGACTCCTCTGAAGCTTTCTTT
CAWTGDSSEAFF
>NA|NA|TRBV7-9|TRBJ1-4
TGTGCCAGCAGCTTAGTAACAGCAACTAATGAAAAACTGTTTTTT
CASSLVTATNEKLFF
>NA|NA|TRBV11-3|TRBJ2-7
TGTGCCAGCAGCTTAGAGAATAGCGCCTCCTACGAGCAGTACTTC
CASSLENSASYEQYF
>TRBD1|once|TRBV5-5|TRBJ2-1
TGTGCCAGCAGCTCCCAGGGGGCCTACTACAATGAGCAGTTCTTC
CASSSQGAYYNEQFF
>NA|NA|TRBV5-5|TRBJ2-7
TGTGCCAGCAGCCTGCCCGGGACTGCCCTCTACGAGCAGTACTTC
CASSLPGTALYEQYF
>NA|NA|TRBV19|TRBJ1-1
TGTGCCAGTAGTAGTGGCCGGCGTAGGGCGAACACTGAAGCTTTCTTT
CASSSGRRRANTEAFF
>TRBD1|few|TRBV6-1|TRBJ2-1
TGTGCCAGCAGGGAGACAGGGATCGCCTACAATGAGCAGTTCTTC
CASRETGIAYNEQFF
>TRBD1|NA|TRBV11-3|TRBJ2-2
TGTGCCAGCACCGACAGGGGTGAATCCGGGGAGCTGTTTTTT
CASTDRGESGELFF
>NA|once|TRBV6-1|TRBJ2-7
TGTGCCAGCAGTCCCACCCTACAGGGAAGAGGCGAGCAGTACTTC
CASSPTLQGRGEQYF
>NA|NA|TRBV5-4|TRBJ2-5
TGTGCCAGCAGCTTGTTGGGGGAGACCCAGTACTTC
CASSLLGETQYF
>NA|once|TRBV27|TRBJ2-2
TGTGCCAGCAGTTTCTCACGATCGAACACCGGGGAGCTGTTTTTT
CASSFSRSNTGELFF
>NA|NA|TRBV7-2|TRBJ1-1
TGTGCCAGCAGCAGAGAACGGGCTTTCTTT
CASSRERAFF
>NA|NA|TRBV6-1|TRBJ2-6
TGTGCCAGCAGGCAGATGGGTGGGGCCAACGTCCTGACTTTC
CASRQMGGANVLTF
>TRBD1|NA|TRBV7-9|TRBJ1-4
TGTGCCAGCAGCCTGGGACAGGGTGAGCGAGAAAAACTGTTTTTT
CASSLGQGEREKLFF
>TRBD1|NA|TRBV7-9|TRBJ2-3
TGTGCCAGCAGCTTGGATACAGGGGCTGATACGCAGTATTTT
CASSLDTGADTQYF
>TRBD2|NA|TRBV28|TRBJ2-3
TGTGCCAGCCAACTAGCGGGAGCGGATACGCAGTATTTT
CASQLAGADTQYF
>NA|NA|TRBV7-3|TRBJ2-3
TGTGCCAGCAGCTTAGGGGCTTTCAGCACAGATACGCAGTATTTT
CASSLGAFSTDTQYF
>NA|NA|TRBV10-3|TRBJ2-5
TGTGCCATCAGTGCCCGGGGGATGGAGACCCAGTACTTC
CAISARGMETQYF
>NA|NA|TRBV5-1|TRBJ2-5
TGCGCCAGCAGCCCTGGTGTACCATTCCAAGAGACCCAGTACTTC
CASSPGVPFQETQYF
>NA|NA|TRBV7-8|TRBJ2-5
TGTGCCAGCAGCCCCAGGGACCAGGCGACCCAGTACTTC
CASSPRDQATQYF
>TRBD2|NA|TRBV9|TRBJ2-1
TGTGCCAGCAGCCCCCGACTAGCGGGAGGGCCGGGGAATGAGCAGTTCTTC
CASSPRLAGGPGNEQFF
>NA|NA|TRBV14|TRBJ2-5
TGTGCCAGCAGCCAAGGACTAGGCGTGAACCAAGAGACCCAGTACTTC
CASSQGLGVNQETQYF
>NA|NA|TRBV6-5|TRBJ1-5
TGTGCCAGCAAAGGAACATATAGCAATCAGCCCCAGCATTTT
CASKGTYSNQPQHF
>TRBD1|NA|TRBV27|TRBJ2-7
TGTGCCAGCAGTTTTCTCGGGACAGAGACCTACGAGCAGTACTTC
CASSFLGTETYEQYF
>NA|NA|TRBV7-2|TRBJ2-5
TGTGCCAGCAGCTTAGGGGCTAGCTCACGTGGAGAGACCCAGTACTTC
CASSLGASSRGETQYF
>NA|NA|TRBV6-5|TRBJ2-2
TGTGCCAGCAAAGGGGACACACGCTATTCCGGGGAGCTGTTTTTT
CASKGDTRYSGELFF
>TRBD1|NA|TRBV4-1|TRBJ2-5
TGCGCCAGCCGAAAAACAGGGGGGTCGGCCCAGTACTTC
CASRKTGGSAQYF
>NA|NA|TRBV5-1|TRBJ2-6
TGCGCCAGCAGCCAAGATCAGGAGGCTGGGGCCAACGTCCTGACTTTC
CASSQDQEAGANVLTF
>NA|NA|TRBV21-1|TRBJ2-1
TGTGCCAGCAGCAAAAAGGGGGGAAGCTCCTACAATGAGCAGTTCTTC
CASSKKGGSSYNEQFF
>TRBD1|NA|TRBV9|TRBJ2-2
TGTGCCAGCAGCTCCCCCCGGGACAGGGTTAACACCGGGGAGCTGTTTTTT
CASSSPRDRVNTGELFF